This T cell receptor (beta chain) was profiled in a study of T cell repertoires in cytomegalovirus infection. About the study: As its CMV epitopes, the study selected recently identified HLA-C-restricted and well-studied HLA-B-restricted targets. Study-level points and caveats: There were carriers of CMV plus the relevant HLA, and cumulative public TCR beta family frequency identified them. HLA-C-restricted, CMV-specific TCR beta clonotypes were dominant ex vivo.

TCRdb re-analysed the reads in MiXCR, keeping a single row per CDR3 protein. The sample lists around 770,000 distinct CDR3 sequences; 25% to 30% were seen once. CDR1 is SGHTA and CDR2 is FQGNSA in the germline V gene. The CDR3 is 17 amino acids. V was shortened by 2 bases and J by 4 bases, with 15 bases between the two germline ends. A word on this clonotype: What it binds is not known. Since no conserved phenylalanine or tryptophan closes the CDR3, a read error is the likely cause.

The sequencing used cultured CD8+ T cells from PBMCs, collected from culture after CMV antigen stimulation. This clonotype was sampled from a human donor in good health (CMV status not recorded). Some clones in this sample may be carry-over from other donors' samples. The gene calls are TRBV7-2 and TRBJ1-6, with D unclear. DNA of the CDR3: TGTGCCAGCAGCTTAAGCTCCAGGCCGGATTATAATTCACCCCTCCACTAT. It yields the protein CASSLSSRPDYNSPLHY.